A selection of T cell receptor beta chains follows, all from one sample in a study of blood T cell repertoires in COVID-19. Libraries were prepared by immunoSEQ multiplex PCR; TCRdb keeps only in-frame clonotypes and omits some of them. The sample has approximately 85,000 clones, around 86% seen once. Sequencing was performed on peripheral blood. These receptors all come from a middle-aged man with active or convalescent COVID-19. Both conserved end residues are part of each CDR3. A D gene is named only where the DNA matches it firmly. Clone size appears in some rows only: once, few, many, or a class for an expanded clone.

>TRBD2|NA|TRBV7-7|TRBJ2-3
TGTGCCAGCAGCAAAACTAGCGGACCCACAGATACGCAGTATTTT
CASSKTSGPTDTQYF
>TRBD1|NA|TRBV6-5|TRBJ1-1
TGTGCCAGCAGTTCGAGAAGGACAGGGGGGGGTACTGAAGCTTTCTTT
CASSSRRTGGGTEAFF
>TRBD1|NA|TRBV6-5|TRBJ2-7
TGTGCCAGCAGTACAGGGGGTGGCTCCTACGAGCAGTACTTC
CASSTGGGSYEQYF
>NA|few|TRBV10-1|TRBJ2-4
TGCGCCAGCAGTGAGAGGGGGGGGATAAACATTCAGTACTTC
CASSERGGINIQYF
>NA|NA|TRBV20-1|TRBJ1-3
TGCAGTGCTAGTACAGCGCTTCAGGGCACCATATATTTT
CSASTALQGTIYF
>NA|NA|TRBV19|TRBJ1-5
TGTGCCAGTAGTGACCCTCGCGGCCCGGGGGGTCAGCCCCAGCATTTT
CASSDPRGPGGQPQHF
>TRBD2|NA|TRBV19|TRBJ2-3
TGTGCCAGTAGGGGACTAGCAAGGGGCACAGATACGCAGTATTTT
CASRGLARGTDTQYF
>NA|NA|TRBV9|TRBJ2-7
TGTGCCAGCAGCGTAGGACACGGCCGCGACGAGCAGTACTTC
CASSVGHGRDEQYF
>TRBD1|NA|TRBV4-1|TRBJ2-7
TGCGCCAGCAGCCAAGGGGACAGGGGGGTCTACGAGCAGTACTTC
CASSQGDRGVYEQYF
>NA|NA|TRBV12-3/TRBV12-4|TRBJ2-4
TGTGCCAGCAGCATCAAAAACATTCAGTACTTC
CASSIKNIQYF
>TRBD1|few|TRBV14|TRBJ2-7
TGTGCCAGCAGCCAAGATCGATTGGGACAGGGGGCGGGGAAGCAGTACTTC
CASSQDRLGQGAGKQYF
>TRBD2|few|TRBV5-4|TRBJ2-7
TGTGCCAGCCAACCCAGCGGGGGGGCCTACGAGCAGTACTTC
CASQPSGGAYEQYF
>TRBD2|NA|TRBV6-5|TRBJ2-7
TGTGCCAGCAGGGGGACTAACGAGCAGTACTTC
CASRGTNEQYF
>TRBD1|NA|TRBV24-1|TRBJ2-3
TGTGCCACCAGTGACCCCGGACAGGGGCAAGCAGATACGCAGTATTTT
CATSDPGQGQADTQYF
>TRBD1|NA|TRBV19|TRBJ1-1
TGTGCCAGTAAACCATGGACAGGGGGGGGAGGCACTGAAGCTTTCTTT
CASKPWTGGGGTEAFF
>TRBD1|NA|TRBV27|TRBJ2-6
TGTGCCAGCAGTTTAAGGACAGGCCCGAACTCTGGGGCCAACGTCCTGACTTTC
CASSLRTGPNSGANVLTF
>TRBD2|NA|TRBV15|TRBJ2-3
TGTGCCACCAGCAGAGATCGCGGAGCGGGGGTACAGTATTTT
CATSRDRGAGVQYF
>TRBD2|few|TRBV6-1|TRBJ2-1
TGTGCCAGCAGTGCCACTAGCGGGGAGTCCTACAATGAGCAGTTCTTC
CASSATSGESYNEQFF
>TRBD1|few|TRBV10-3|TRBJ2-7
TGTGCCATCAGCGCCGGGACAGGCCTGGGCGAGCAGTACTTC
CAISAGTGLGEQYF
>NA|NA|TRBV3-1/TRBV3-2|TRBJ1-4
TGTGCCAGCAGCCAAGCCCGAGGGATAGGTGAAAAACTGTTTTTT
CASSQARGIGEKLFF
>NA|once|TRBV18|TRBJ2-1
TGTGCCAGCTCACCAATGGAGGGGACCTCCTACAATGAGCAGTTCTTC
CASSPMEGTSYNEQFF
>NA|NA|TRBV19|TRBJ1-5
TGTGCCAGTACCCCGTTTTTTAACAGGGTAGCTCAGCCCCAGCATTTT
CASTPFFNRVAQPQHF
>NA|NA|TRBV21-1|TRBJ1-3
TGTGCCAGCAGCAAAGAGAGGGGGCAGGTTTACGGAAACACCATATATTTT
CASSKERGQVYGNTIYF
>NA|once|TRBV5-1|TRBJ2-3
TGCGCCAGCAGCATTTCTCCCGGGGTTAGCACAGATACGCAGTATTTT
CASSISPGVSTDTQYF
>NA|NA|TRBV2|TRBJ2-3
TGTGCCAGCAGCGACTTCACTAGCACAGATACGCAGTATTTT
CASSDFTSTDTQYF
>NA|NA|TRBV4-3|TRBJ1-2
TGCGCCAGCAGCCAAGATCCAGGACTGAACTATGGCTACACCTTC
CASSQDPGLNYGYTF
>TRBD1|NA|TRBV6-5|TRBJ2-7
TGTGCCAGCAGTTACAGGGGGCAGTCCTACGAGCAGTACTTC
CASSYRGQSYEQYF
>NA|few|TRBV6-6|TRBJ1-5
TGTGCCAGCAGTCCAGGGACGGGAGGAGACAATCAGCCCCAGCATTTT
CASSPGTGGDNQPQHF
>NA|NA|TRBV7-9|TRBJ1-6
TGTGCCAGCAGCTTAGACTCCCCCGGGAATTCACCCCTCCACTTT
CASSLDSPGNSPLHF
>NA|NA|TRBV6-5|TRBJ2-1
TGTGCCAGCCTCCTAGGCCATATCTCCTACAATGAGCAGTTCTTC
CASLLGHISYNEQFF
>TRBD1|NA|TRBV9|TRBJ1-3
TGTGCCAGCAGCGTGTCCCCAGGGGGCGCTTCTGGAAACACCATATATTTT
CASSVSPGGASGNTIYF
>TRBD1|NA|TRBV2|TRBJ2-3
TGTGCCAGCAGCAGAGGGGCAGGGGGCTTCTCAGATACGCAGTATTTT
CASSRGAGGFSDTQYF
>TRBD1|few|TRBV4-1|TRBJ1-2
TGCGCCAGCAGCCACCCGACAGGGGCCTTAAACTATGGCTACACCTTC
CASSHPTGALNYGYTF
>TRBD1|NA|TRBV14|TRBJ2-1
TGTGCCAGCAGCCAAGGGACAGGGGGTTATGAGCAGTTCTTC
CASSQGTGGYEQFF
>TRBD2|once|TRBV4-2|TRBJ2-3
TGTGCCAGCAGCCTAAGGAGCGGGGGGGACGCCTCTTACACAGATACGCAGTATTTT
CASSLRSGGDASYTDTQYF
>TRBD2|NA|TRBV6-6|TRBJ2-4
TGTGCCAGCATCGGCAGTAGCGGGGCGGGAAACATTCAGTACTTC
CASIGSSGAGNIQYF
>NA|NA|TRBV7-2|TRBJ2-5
TGTGCCAGCAGCTTAGCATTAGCGGCACCGCAGGAGACCCAGTACTTC
CASSLALAAPQETQYF
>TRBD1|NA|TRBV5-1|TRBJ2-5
TGCGCCAGCAGCCACCGGGACAGGGTCCAAGAGACCCAGTACTTC
CASSHRDRVQETQYF
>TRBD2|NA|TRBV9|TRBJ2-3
TGTGCCAGCAGCGTCTGGGCGGGAGGCACAGATACGCAGTATTTT
CASSVWAGGTDTQYF
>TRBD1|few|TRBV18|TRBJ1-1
TGTGCCAGCTCACGATCAACGACAGGGGTTGGCACTGAAGCTTTCTTT
CASSRSTTGVGTEAFF
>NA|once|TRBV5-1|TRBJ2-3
TGCGCCAGCAGCTTGGGACAGTCCACAGATACGCAGTATTTT
CASSLGQSTDTQYF
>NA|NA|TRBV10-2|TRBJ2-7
TGCGCCAGCAGTGACGTTACTAACACCTACGAGCAGTACTTC
CASSDVTNTYEQYF
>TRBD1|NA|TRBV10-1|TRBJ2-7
TGCGCCAGCAATCCCGACAGGGGGCTCTACGAGCAGTACTTC
CASNPDRGLYEQYF
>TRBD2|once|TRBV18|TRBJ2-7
TGTGCCAGCTCACCATACGCTAGCGGGAGCTACGAGCAGTACTTC
CASSPYASGSYEQYF